The T cell receptor (beta chain) described here comes from a study of blood T cell repertoires in COVID-19. Study information: The United States, Italy and Spain provided the acute and convalescent COVID-19 samples. PBMCs, B-cell-depleted T cells, or T cells provided the cDNA or gDNA that made up the material.

Per the study methods: Amplification with reference gene primers provided the estimates of nucleated cell counts. Libraries were prepared by immunoSEQ multiplex PCR; TCRdb keeps only in-frame clonotypes and omits some of them. V and J calls and clone size are given by that table; D and trimming were obtained from the DNA. Of about 40,000 clones in the sample, 86% were seen once. The sequence came from a man aged 45-60 years in a cohort sampled during active COVID-19. Sequenced: peripheral blood.

The CDR3 loop reads CASSQGTENTGELFF. The CDR3 DNA follows: TGCGCCAGCAGCCAAGGGACAGAGAACACCGGGGAGCTGTTTTTT. This chain connects TRBV4-3 to TRBJ2-2; D perhaps matches TRBD1 (6 bases). V was clipped by 1 base and J by 1 base, with 7 bases between them. The germline V gene has CDR1 LGHNA and CDR2 YSLEER. The CDR3 spans 15 residues.